The source of this T cell receptor (beta chain) is a study of blood T cell repertoires in COVID-19. Study as a whole: COVID-19 samples collected from the United States, Italy and Spain covered acute and convalescent phases.

Authors' data handling: It was from reference gene primer amplification that nucleated cell counts were estimated. Sequencing was performed with immunoSEQ multiplex PCR; in TCRdb, only in-frame clones are kept and a portion is missing. The V and J calls and clone size were taken over from that table, and D and trimming were inferred from the DNA. The table records approximately 190,000 clones, around 84% of them present only once. Exposed study participants had met a COVID-19 case within 2 weeks before entry. With 0 bases clipped from V and 5 bases from J, the junction kept 4 bases outside the gene matches. Per the germline V gene, CDR1 is MNHEY and CDR2 is SVGAGI. CDR3 length: 15 residues.

The receptor's source is a woman aged 30 to 39 who had been exposed to COVID-19. The chain recombines TRBV6-5 with TRBJ1-5, with 7 bases identical to TRBD1. Material: PBMCs or T cells enriched from blood (not recorded which). The CDR3 nucleotides are TGTGCCAGCAGTTACTCTCAGGGGGAAGATCAGCCCCAGCATTTT. This gives the protein CASSYSQGEDQPQHF.